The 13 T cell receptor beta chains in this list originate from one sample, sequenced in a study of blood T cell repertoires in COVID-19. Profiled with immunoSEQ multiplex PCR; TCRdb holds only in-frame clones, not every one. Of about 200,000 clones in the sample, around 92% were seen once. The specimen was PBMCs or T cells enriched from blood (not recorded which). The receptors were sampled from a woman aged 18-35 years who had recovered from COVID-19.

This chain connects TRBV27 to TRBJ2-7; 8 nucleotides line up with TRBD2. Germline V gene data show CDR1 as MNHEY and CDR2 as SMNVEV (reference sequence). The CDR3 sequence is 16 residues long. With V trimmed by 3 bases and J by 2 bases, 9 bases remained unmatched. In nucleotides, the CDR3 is TGTGCCAGCAGTTTGGCAGCGGGGGAGCGTCCCTACGAGCAGTACTTC. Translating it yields CASSLAAGERPYEQYF.

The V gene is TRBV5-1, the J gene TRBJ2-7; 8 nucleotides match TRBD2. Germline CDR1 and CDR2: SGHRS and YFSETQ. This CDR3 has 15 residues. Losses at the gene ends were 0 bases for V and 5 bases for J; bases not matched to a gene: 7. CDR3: CASSLAGGNYNEQYF. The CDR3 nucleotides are TGCGCCAGCAGCTTGGCGGGAGGGAACTACAACGAGCAGTACTTC.

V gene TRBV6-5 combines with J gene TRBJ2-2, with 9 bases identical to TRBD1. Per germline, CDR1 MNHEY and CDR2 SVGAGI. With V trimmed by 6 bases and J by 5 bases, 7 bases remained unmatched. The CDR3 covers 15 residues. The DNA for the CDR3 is TGTGCCAGCAGGCTGGACAGGGGTGGGACCGGGGAGCTGTTTTTT. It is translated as CASRLDRGGTGELFF.

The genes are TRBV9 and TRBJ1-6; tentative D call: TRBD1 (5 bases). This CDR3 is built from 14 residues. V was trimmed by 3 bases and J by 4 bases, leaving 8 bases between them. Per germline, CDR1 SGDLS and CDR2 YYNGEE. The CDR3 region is CASSERQYNSPLHF. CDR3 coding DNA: TGTGCCAGCAGCGAGCGACAGTATAATTCACCCCTCCACTTT.

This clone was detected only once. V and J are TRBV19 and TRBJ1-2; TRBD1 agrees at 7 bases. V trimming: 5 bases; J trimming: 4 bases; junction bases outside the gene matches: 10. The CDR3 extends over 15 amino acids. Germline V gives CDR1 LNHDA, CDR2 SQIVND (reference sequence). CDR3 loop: CASSSGTASGYGYTF. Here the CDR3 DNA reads TGTGCCAGTAGTTCCGGGACAGCAAGTGGCTATGGCTACACCTTC.

CDR3 sequence (DNA): TGTGCCAGCAGCTTAGCGTCAGATTACGAGCAGTACTTC. This sequence encodes CASSLASDYEQYF. V and J are TRBV7-9 and TRBJ2-7; D is ambiguous. Germline V gene lookup returns CDR1 SEHNR and CDR2 FQNEAQ (reference sequence). V lost 0 bases and J lost 4, with 7 bases in between. This CDR3 spans 13 amino acids.

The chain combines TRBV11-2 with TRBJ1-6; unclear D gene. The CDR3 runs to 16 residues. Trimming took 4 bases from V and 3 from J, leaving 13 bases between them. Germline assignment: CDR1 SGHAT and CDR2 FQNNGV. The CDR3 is CASSSFGRDYNSPLHF. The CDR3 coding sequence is TGTGCCAGCAGCTCTTTCGGCCGGGACTATAATTCACCCCTCCACTTT.

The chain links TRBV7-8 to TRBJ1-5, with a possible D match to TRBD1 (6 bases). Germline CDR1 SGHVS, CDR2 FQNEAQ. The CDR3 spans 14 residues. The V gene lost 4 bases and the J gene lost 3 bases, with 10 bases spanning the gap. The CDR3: CASSSYRVNQPQHF. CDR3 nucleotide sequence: TGTGCCAGCAGCTCCTACAGGGTCAATCAGCCCCAGCATTTT.

In DNA, the CDR3 is TGCGCCAGCAGCCTCGGGACAGACCTATCATTTAGGGGCTACACCTTC. Translated: CASSLGTDLSFRGYTF. The chain combines TRBV5-1 with TRBJ1-2; 7 positions match TRBD1. The length of the CDR3 is 16 residues. Germline trimming cut 4 bases from V and 8 bases from J; bases unmatched to any gene: 17. Germline V lookup: CDR1 SGHRS, CDR2 YFSETQ.

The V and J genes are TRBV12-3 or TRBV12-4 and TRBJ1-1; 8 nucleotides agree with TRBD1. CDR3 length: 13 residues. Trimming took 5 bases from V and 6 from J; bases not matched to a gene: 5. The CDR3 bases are TGTGCCAGCAGTGATCCAGGGGGCGCTGAAGCTTTCTTT. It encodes CASSDPGGAEAFF.

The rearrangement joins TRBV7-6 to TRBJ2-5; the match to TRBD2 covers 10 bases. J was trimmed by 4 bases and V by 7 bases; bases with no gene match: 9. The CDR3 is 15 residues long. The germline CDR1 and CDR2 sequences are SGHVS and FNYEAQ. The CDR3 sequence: CASTQSGGARETQYF. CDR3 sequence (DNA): TGTGCCAGCACCCAAAGCGGGGGGGCCCGAGAGACCCAGTACTTC. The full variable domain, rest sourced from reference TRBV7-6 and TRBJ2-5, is GAGVSQSPRYKVTKRGQDVALRCDPISGHVSLYWYRQALGQGPEFLTYFNYEAQQDKSGLPNDRFSAERPEGSISTLTIQRTEQRDSAMYRCASTQSGGARETQYFGPGTRLLVL.

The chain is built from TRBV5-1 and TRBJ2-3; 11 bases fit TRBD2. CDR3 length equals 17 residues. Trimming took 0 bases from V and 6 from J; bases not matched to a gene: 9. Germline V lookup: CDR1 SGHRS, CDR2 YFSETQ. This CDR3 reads CASSLALSGGATDTQYF. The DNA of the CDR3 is TGCGCCAGCAGCTTGGCCCTTAGCGGGGGGGCCACGGATACGCAGTATTTT. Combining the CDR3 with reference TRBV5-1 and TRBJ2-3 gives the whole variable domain KAGVTQTPRYLIKTRGQQVTLSCSPISGHRSVSWYQQTPGQGLQFLFEYFSETQRNKGNFPGRFSGRQFSNSRSEMNVSTLELGDSALYLCASSLALSGGATDTQYFGPGTRLTVL.

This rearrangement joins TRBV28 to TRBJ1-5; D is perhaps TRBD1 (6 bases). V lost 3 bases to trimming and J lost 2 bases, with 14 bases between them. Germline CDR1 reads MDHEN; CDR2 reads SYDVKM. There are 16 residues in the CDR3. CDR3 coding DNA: TGTGCCAGCAGTTTTTCCAGGGGAACAGGCAATCAGCCCCAGCATTTT. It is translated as CASSFSRGTGNQPQHF.